Presented here are 24 T cell receptor beta chains from one specimen sequenced in a study of T cell repertoires in cytomegalovirus infection. TCRdb analysed the reads with MiXCR anew, one entry per CDR3 protein. The table has hundreds of thousands of distinct CDR3 sequences, roughly 33% seen once. Their antigens remain unidentified. Sample: cultured PBMCs, taken from culture after CMV antigen stimulation. Receptors were obtained from a human donor in good health (CMV status not recorded). Some clones in this sample may be carry-over from other donors' samples.

This clonotype came up a few times. The V gene is TRBV6-6, the J gene TRBJ1-2; a weak D match, TRBD1 (6 bases). Per germline, CDR1 MNHNY and CDR2 SVGAGI (reference sequence). The CDR3 is made up of 13 amino acids. V shed 0 bases and J shed 10 bases, with 12 bases lying between them. The CDR3 reads CASSYSSGGPYTF. Written as DNA, the CDR3 is TGTGCCAGCAGTTACTCTAGTGGGGGGCCCTACACCTTC.

Points on this clonotype: An end of the junction differs from the germline gene, which may be a read error. The chain links TRBV4-1 to TRBJ1-2, with D possibly TRBD1 on 5 matching bases. Germline V gives CDR1 MGHRA, CDR2 YSYEKL. This CDR3 has 13 residues. In nucleotides, the CDR3 is TGTGCCAGCAGCCAAGCGAGGGGCTTGGGCTACACCTTC. Translation gives CASSQARGLGYTF.

The gene calls are TRBV5-6 and TRBJ1-1; TRBD1 matches at 10 bases. This CDR3 spans 17 amino acids. V was pared by 3 bases and J by 3 bases, with 11 bases of the junction left unmatched. Per germline, CDR1 SGHDT and CDR2 YYEEEE. DNA for the CDR3: TGTGCCAGCAGCTCCCCGCCCGGGACAGGGGTGGACACTGAAGCTTTCTTT. This codes for CASSSPPGTGVDTEAFF.

The chain combines TRBV10-3 with TRBJ2-1; TRBD2 agrees at 13 bases. Unmatched junction bases numbered 2, after V lost 4 bases and J lost 8 bases. CDR1 is ENHRY and CDR2 is SYGVKD in the germline V gene. CDR3 length: 14 amino acids. The CDR3 DNA is TGTGCCATCAGTGTGACTAGCGGGAGGCATGAGCAGTTCTTC. Translating gives CAISVTSGRHEQFF.

This clonotype was observed a single time. This could be a read error, since a much larger clone is one nucleotide away. The rearrangement joins TRBV7-2 to TRBJ2-1; 12 bases agree with TRBD1. Germline-derived CDR1 and CDR2 are SGHTA and FQGNSA. With V trimmed by 6 bases and J by 2 bases, 2 bases remained unmatched. The CDR3 extends over 15 amino acids. The CDR3, as DNA: TGTGCCAGCAGGCGGGACAGGGGGCCCTACAATGAGCAGTTCTTC. Protein product: CASRRDRGPYNEQFF.

The chain joins TRBV20-1 to TRBJ1-4; 8 bases are a match to TRBD1. Germline CDR1 and CDR2: DFQATT and SNEGSKA (reference sequence). The CDR3 is made up of 13 amino acids. J was trimmed by 4 bases and V by 5 bases; bases with no gene match: 3. The CDR3 region has the DNA TGCAGTGCTCCGGGACAGGTTAATGAAAAACTGTTTTTT. It is translated as CSAPGQVNEKLFF.

This clonotype has a handful of counts. The rearrangement links TRBV5-4 to TRBJ2-1, with TRBD2 as a possible D gene (6 bases). CDR1 SGHNT and CDR2 YYREEE come from the germline V gene (reference sequence). The V gene lost 4 bases and the J gene lost 0 bases, with 11 bases spanning the gap. The CDR3 sequence is 15 residues long. This CDR3 is CASSHGGNSYNEQFF. CDR3 DNA sequence: TGTGCCAGCAGCCATGGGGGGAACTCCTACAATGAGCAGTTCTTC. The full variable domain, rest sourced from reference TRBV5-4 and TRBJ2-1, is ETGVTQSPTHLIKTRGQQVTLRCSSQSGHNTVSWYQQALGQGPQFIFQYYREEENGRGNFPPRFSGLQFPNYSSELNVNALELDDSALYLCASSHGGNSYNEQFFGPGTRLTVL.

The chain recombines TRBV24-1 with TRBJ2-1; no clear D. The CDR3 has 16 residues. The germline gives CDR1 KGHDR, CDR2 SFDVKD. The V end lost 4 bases, the J end lost 1 base, and 13 bases lay between the germline ends. The CDR3 DNA is TGTGCCACCAGTGACCCCGGAAGCCGATCCTACAATGAGCAGTTCTTC. Its protein product is CATSDPGSRSYNEQFF.

The gene calls are TRBV20-1 and TRBJ2-7, with TRBD1 matching 10 bases. Losses at the gene ends were 6 bases for V and 4 bases for J; bases not matched to a gene: 18. The V gene's germline CDR1 is DFQATT and CDR2 SNEGSKA (reference sequence). There are 17 residues in the CDR3. CDR3 sequence: CSATSGQGRRYVYEQYF. In nucleotides, the CDR3 is TGCAGTGCCACATCGGGACAGGGGCGACGGTATGTGTACGAGCAGTACTTC.

This chain connects TRBV6-5 to TRBJ1-1, with D perhaps TRBD1 (5 bases). The germline V gene has CDR1 MNHEY and CDR2 SVGAGI. This CDR3 region has 13 residues. Trimming took 7 bases from V and 10 from J, leaving 19 bases between them. The CDR3 DNA sequence: TGTGCCAGCACCCTGGGACCCAAAGTACGAGCTTTCTTT. The encoded protein is CASTLGPKVRAFF.

The chain employs TRBV20-1 and TRBJ1-5, with D maybe TRBD1 (6 bases). Germline V lookup: CDR1 DFQATT, CDR2 SNEGSKA (reference sequence). The CDR3 has 14 amino acids. The ends were cut back, 5 bases at V and 5 bases at J, with 16 bases in the middle. The CDR3 region has the DNA TGCAGTGCTTGGGGGAGGGGGGCGCATCAGCCCCAGCATTTT. Amino acids: CSAWGRGAHQPQHF.

The chain combines TRBV19 with TRBJ1-2; D call uncertain. The CDR3 runs 14 residues. Germline lookup yields CDR1 LNHDA and CDR2 SQIVND (reference sequence). The V end was cut by 7 bases, the J end by 5 bases, with 17 bases between. The CDR3 region has the DNA TGTGCCAGTACCCCGACGAACGCCCCTTATGGCTACACCTTC. It is translated as CASTPTNAPYGYTF. Looking up the rest from reference TRBV19 and TRBJ1-2 gives the full variable domain: DGGITQSPKYLFRKEGQNVTLSCEQNLNHDAMYWYRQDPGQGLRLIYYSQIVNDFQKGDIAEGYSVSREKKESFPLTVTSAQKNPTAFYLCASTPTNAPYGYTFGSGTRLTVV.

V and J are TRBV4-3 and TRBJ1-2, with TRBD1 as a possible D gene (5 bases). Trimming removed 1 base from V and 3 bases from J, with 12 bases in between. The CDR3 is 15 amino acids. Per the germline V gene, CDR1 is LGHNA and CDR2 is YSLEER. DNA for the CDR3: TGCGCCAGCAGCCAAGGAGTTCGGGGGGACTATGGCTACACCTTC. This codes for CASSQGVRGDYGYTF.

Comment on this clonotype: Germline and junction disagree at one end, which may indicate a read error. This chain uses TRBV7-8 with TRBJ2-7; D is tentatively TRBD1 or TRBD2 (6 bases each). Germline V gene lookup returns CDR1 SGHVS and CDR2 FQNEAQ. The CDR3 totals 13 residues. CDR3 nucleotides: TGTGCCAGCAGGTTAGGAGGGGGATACGAGCAGTACTTC. It codes for CASRLGGGYEQYF.

This clonotype was counted at least ten times. The chain uses TRBV6-1 and TRBJ1-2; TRBD1 matches at 7 bases. Germline trimming cut 5 bases from V and 8 bases from J; bases unmatched to any gene: 11. The germline V gene encodes CDR1 MNHNS and CDR2 SASEGT. The CDR3 loop spans 14 amino acids. The CDR3 sequence: CASSRQGKTGGYTF. The CDR3 coding sequence is TGTGCCAGCAGTCGACAGGGAAAGACGGGGGGCTACACCTTC.

This clonotype was found once. The chain recombines TRBV3-1 with TRBJ2-7; D is undetermined. V lost 0 bases to trimming and J lost 4 bases, with 7 bases between them. The CDR3 has 13 residues. Looked up from germline, CDR1 is LGHDT and CDR2 is YNNKEL (reference sequence). Here the CDR3 DNA reads TGTGCCAGCAGCCAAGACCGATATTACGAGCAGTACTTC. This gives the protein CASSQDRYYEQYF.

The chain recombines TRBV4-3 with TRBJ2-1; D gene ambiguous. This CDR3 is 14 amino acids long. Looked up from germline, CDR1 is LGHNA and CDR2 is YSLEER. The ends were cut back, 2 bases at V and 2 bases at J, with 7 bases in the middle. This CDR3 reads CASSQSLTYNEQFF. DNA of the CDR3: TGCGCCAGCAGCCAATCCCTCACCTACAATGAGCAGTTCTTC.

This sequence joins TRBV15 and TRBJ1-2; D call uncertain. Germline CDR1 and CDR2: LNHNV and YYDKDF (reference sequence). V was cut by 2 bases and J by 7 bases, with 11 bases left in between. CDR3 length: 13 residues. The CDR3 coding sequence is TGTGCCACCAGCAGAAGCGGTCCAGGTGGCTACACCTTC. It translates to CATSRSGPGGYTF.

The chain recombines TRBV6-2 or TRBV6-3 with TRBJ2-3; 10 bases match TRBD2. The ends lost 4 bases at V and 2 bases at J; junction bases unmatched: 6. CDR1 is MNHEY, CDR2 SVGEGT, per germline. The CDR3 sequence is 16 residues long. DNA of the CDR3: TGTGCCAGCAGTTCTTTAACTAGCGGGGCCACAGATACGCAGTATTTT. It encodes CASSSLTSGATDTQYF.

The chain employs TRBV6-6 and TRBJ2-1; no definite D call. CDR3 length equals 12 residues. Trimming shortened V by 6 bases and J by 7 bases, and 10 bases separated the two germline ends. Germline V gene sequence: CDR1 MNHNY, CDR2 SVGAGI (reference sequence). CDR3 residues: CASRRTENEQFF. CDR3 DNA sequence: TGTGCCAGCAGACGAACAGAAAATGAGCAGTTCTTC.

This clonotype has a count of ten or more. The CDR3 DNA reads as TGTGCCAGCAGTTTAGGTGTTAGCTCCTACAATGAGCAGTTCTTC. Its protein is CASSLGVSSYNEQFF. The chain carries TRBV27 and TRBJ2-1; D is unresolved. V dropped 2 bases and J dropped 0 bases, with 8 bases sitting between them. CDR3 length: 15 amino acids. In germline, CDR1 is MNHEY, CDR2 SMNVEV (reference sequence).

The chain employs TRBV28 and TRBJ2-3; tentative D call: TRBD2 (6 bases). Germline-derived CDR1 and CDR2 are MDHEN and SYDVKM. The CDR3 is 15 amino acids. V was trimmed by 6 bases and J by 2 bases, leaving 15 bases between them. CDR3 coding DNA: TGTGCCAGCAGCCCCCGCGGGGATCCCACAGATACGCAGTATTTT. It is translated as CASSPRGDPTDTQYF.

The chain combines TRBV12-3 or TRBV12-4 with TRBJ2-3; D not resolved. V was shortened by 5 bases and J by 6 bases, with 12 bases between the two germline ends. The CDR3 runs 13 residues. CDR3 amino acids: CASSSPLFDTQYF. In DNA form, the CDR3 reads TGTGCCAGCAGTAGCCCCCTGTTTGATACGCAGTATTTT.

This clonotype has a single count. This rearrangement joins TRBV18 to TRBJ2-6; the D is unclear. From germline, CDR1 is KGHSH and CDR2 LQKENI. V lost 3 bases and J 4 bases, leaving 13 bases between the germline ends. The length of the CDR3 is 16 residues. The CDR3 sequence is CASSPRVPGGANVLTF. In DNA, the CDR3 is TGTGCCAGCTCACCTCGTGTTCCCGGCGGGGCCAACGTCCTGACTTTC.